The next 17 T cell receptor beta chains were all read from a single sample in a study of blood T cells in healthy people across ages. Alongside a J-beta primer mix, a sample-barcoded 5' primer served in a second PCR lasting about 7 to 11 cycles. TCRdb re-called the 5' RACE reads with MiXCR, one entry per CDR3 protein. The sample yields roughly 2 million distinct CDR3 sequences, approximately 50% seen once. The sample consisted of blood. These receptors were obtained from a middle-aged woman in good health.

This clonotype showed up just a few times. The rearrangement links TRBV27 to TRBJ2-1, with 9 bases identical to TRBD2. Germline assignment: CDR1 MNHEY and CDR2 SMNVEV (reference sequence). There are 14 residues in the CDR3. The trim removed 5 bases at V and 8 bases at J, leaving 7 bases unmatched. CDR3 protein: CASSSLAGFYEQFF. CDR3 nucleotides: TGTGCCAGCAGTAGTCTAGCGGGGTTCTATGAGCAGTTCTTC.

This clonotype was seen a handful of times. The CDR3 coding sequence is TGTGCCACCAGCAGAGAACCGACTCCTTCCGATACGCAGTATTTT. This codes for CATSREPTPSDTQYF. This chain links TRBV15 with TRBJ2-3, with unresolved D. The ends were cut back, 0 bases at V and 6 bases at J, with 13 bases in the middle. Germline V CDR1 and CDR2: LNHNV, YYDKDF (reference sequence). This CDR3 contains 15 residues.

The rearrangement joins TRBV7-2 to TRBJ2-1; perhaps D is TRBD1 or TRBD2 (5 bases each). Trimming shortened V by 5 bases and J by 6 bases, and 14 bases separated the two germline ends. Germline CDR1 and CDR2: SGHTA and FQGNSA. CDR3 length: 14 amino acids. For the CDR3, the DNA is TGTGCCAGCAGCGCCACCGGGACCAGCAATGAGCAGTTCTTC. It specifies CASSATGTSNEQFF.

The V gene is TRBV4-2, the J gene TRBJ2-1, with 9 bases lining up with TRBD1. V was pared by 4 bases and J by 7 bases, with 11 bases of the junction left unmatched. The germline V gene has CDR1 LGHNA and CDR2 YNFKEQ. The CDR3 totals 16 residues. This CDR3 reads CASSLPRDRVTNEQFF. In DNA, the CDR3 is TGTGCCAGCAGCCTCCCCCGGGACAGGGTGACGAATGAGCAGTTCTTC.

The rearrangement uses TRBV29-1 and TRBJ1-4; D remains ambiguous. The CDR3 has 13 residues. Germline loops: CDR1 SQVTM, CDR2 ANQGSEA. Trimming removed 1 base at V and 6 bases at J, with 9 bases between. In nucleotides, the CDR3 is TGCAGCGTTGAAGGGCAGTACGATGAAAAACTGTTTTTT. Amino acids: CSVEGQYDEKLFF.

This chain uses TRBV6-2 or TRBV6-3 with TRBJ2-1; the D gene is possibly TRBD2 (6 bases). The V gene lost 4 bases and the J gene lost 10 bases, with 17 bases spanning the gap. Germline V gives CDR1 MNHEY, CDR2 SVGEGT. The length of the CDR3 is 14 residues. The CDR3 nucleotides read TGTGCCAGCAGTTCGGGACTCCCCCTGGGGGAGCAGTTCTTC. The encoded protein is CASSSGLPLGEQFF.

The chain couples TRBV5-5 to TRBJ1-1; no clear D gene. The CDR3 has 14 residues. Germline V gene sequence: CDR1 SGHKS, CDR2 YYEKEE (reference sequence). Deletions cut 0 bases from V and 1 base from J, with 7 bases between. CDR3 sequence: CASSLVSRNTEAFF. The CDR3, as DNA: TGTGCCAGCAGCTTGGTCTCCCGGAACACTGAAGCTTTCTTT.

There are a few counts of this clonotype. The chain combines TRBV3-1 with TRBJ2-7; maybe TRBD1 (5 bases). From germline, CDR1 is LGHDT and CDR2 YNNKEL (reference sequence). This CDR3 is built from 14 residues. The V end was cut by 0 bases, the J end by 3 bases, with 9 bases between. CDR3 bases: TGTGCCAGCAGCCAAGATACAGGAGACTACGAGCAGTACTTC. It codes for CASSQDTGDYEQYF.

The CDR3 DNA reads as TGCAGTGCTAGTGAGAAGGACTCACAAGAGACCCAGTACTTC. Amino acid sequence: CSASEKDSQETQYF. V gene TRBV20-1 combines with J gene TRBJ2-5; tentative D call: TRBD2 (5 bases). Germline-derived CDR1 and CDR2 are DFQATT and SNEGSKA (reference sequence). V shed 3 bases and J shed 2 bases, with 13 bases lying between them. The CDR3 runs 14 residues.

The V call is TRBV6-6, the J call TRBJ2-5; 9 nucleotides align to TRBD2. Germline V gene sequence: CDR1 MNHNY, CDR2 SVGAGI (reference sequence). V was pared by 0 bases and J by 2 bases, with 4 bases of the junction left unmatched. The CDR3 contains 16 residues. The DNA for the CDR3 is TGTGCCAGCAGTTACTCTCGCAGCGGGGGGCAAGAGACCCAGTACTTC. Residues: CASSYSRSGGQETQYF.

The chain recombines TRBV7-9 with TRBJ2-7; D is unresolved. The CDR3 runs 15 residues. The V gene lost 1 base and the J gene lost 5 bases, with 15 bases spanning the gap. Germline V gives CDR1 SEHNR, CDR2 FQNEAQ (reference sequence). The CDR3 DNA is TGTGCCAGCAGCTTAGGTGGGTTAACGTCCCACGAGCAGTACTTC. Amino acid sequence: CASSLGGLTSHEQYF.

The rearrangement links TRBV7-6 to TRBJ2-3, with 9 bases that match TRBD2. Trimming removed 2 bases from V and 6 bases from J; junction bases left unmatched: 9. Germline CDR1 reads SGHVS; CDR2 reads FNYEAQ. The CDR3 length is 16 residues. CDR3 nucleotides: TGTGCCAGCAGCTTACGTTGGACTAGCGAGAACGATACGCAGTATTTT. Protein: CASSLRWTSENDTQYF.

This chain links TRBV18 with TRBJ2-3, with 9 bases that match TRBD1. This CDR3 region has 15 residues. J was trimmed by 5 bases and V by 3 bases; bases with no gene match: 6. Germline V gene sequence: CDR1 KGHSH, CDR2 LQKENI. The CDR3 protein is CASSPGQGQVDTQYF. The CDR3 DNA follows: TGTGCCAGCTCACCGGGACAGGGTCAAGTAGATACGCAGTATTTT. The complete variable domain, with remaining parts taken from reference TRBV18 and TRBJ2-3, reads NAGVMQNPRHLVRRRGQEARLRCSPMKGHSHVYWYRQLPEEGLKFMVYLQKENIIDESGMPKERFSAEFPKEGPSILRIQQVVRGDSAAYFCASSPGQGQVDTQYFGPGTRLTVL.

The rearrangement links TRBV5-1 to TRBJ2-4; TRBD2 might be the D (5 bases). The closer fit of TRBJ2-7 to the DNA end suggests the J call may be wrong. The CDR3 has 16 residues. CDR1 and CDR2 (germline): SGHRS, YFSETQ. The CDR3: CASSLHTGYTSHEQYF. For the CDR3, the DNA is TGCGCCAGCAGCTTGCACACGGGATATACTTCCCACGAGCAGTACTTC.

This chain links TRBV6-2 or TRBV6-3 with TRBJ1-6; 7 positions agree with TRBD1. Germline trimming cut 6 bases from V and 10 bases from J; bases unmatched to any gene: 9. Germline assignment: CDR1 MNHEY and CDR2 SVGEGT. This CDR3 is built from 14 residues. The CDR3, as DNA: TGTGCCAGCAGGGACACAGGGGATCGATCACCCCTCCACTTT. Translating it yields CASRDTGDRSPLHF.

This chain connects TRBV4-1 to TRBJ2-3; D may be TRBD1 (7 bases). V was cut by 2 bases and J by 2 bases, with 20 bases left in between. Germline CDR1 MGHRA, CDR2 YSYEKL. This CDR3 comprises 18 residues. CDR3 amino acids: CASSQPGRPGGNTDTQYF. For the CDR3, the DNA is TGCGCCAGCAGCCAACCGGGCCGTCCAGGGGGGAACACAGATACGCAGTATTTT.

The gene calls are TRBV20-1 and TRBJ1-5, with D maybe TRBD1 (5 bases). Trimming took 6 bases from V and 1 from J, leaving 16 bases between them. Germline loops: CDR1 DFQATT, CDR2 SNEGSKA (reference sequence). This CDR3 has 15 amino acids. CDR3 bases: TGCAGTGCCCCGGGACTCCCAGGGAGCAATCAGCCCCAGCATTTT. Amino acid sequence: CSAPGLPGSNQPQHF.